A selection of T cell receptor beta chains follows, all from one sample in a study of radiotherapy plus CTLA-4 blockade in lung cancer. Clones were read by immunoSEQ multiplex PCR, and TCRdb kept only the in-frame ones, dropping some. The table includes some 64,000 clones, roughly three quarters detected once. This specimen was peripheral blood, taken from a patient treated with radiotherapy plus ipilimumab. The source of these receptors is a human donor with non-small cell lung cancer whose response to radiotherapy plus ipilimumab could not be evaluated. Some clones in this sample may be carry-over from other donors' samples. Each CDR3 is given with its conserved first and last residue. The D gene is left open where the match is weak. Clone size is given for some rows only: seen once, a few or many times, or a class if the clone is expanded.

v_call	clone_size	j_call	d_call	cdr3_nt	cdr3_aa
TRBV7-2	-	TRBJ2-5	-	TGTGCCAGCAGCTTGGTATGGACAGTAAATCAAGAGACCCAGTACTTC	CASSLVWTVNQETQYF
TRBV19	-	TRBJ2-7	TRBD1	TGTGCCAGCAGCCAGGACAGGCCCGACTACGAGCAGTACTTC	CASSQDRPDYEQYF
TRBV9	-	TRBJ2-3	TRBD2	TGTGCCAGCAGCGCTGAGCGGGGAACCACAGATACGCAGTATTTT	CASSAERGTTDTQYF
TRBV9	-	TRBJ2-2	-	TGTGCCAGCAGCGGGGCCCCTCGGACTCCCCAACTGGGCACCGGGGAGCTGTTTTTT	CASSGAPRTPQLGTGELFF
TRBV9	few	TRBJ1-5	-	TGTGCCAGCAGCGTAACAGGCAATAGCAATCAGCCCCAGCATTTT	CASSVTGNSNQPQHF
TRBV5-6	once	TRBJ1-2	-	TGTGCCAGCAGCCGCAGGGATGGTGGCTACACCTTC	CASSRRDGGYTF
TRBV4-1	-	TRBJ2-3	TRBD1	TGCGCCAGCAGCCAGGGACAGGGGCCACGCACAGATACGCAGTATTTT	CASSQGQGPRTDTQYF
TRBV7-2	-	TRBJ1-1	-	TGTGCCAGCAGCTTAGGGGCGGGGATGAACACTGAAGCTTTCTTT	CASSLGAGMNTEAFF
TRBV7-9	many	TRBJ1-5	-	TGTGCCAGCAGCTTGGAGGCTGCTCAGCCCCAGCATTTT	CASSLEAAQPQHF
TRBV30	-	TRBJ1-6	-	TGTGCCTGGAGTGGAGGGCAGCTTAATTCACCCCTCCACTTT	CAWSGGQLNSPLHF
TRBV7-2	-	TRBJ1-4	TRBD1	TGTGCCAGCAGCTCCCCAGGGGGCGGAGGCGAAAAACTGTTTTTT	CASSSPGGGGEKLFF
TRBV27	-	TRBJ2-1	-	TGTGCCAGCAGTTTGGAGTTTAGGCAGTTCTTC	CASSLEFRQFF
TRBV15	-	TRBJ1-3	TRBD1	TGTGCCACCAGCAGCGGGGACAGGGGGACGGGAAACACCATATATTTT	CATSSGDRGTGNTIYF
TRBV4-3	-	TRBJ2-1	-	TGCGCCAGCAGCCAAGAGGGCGCAGGGCTAGTAAATGAGCAGTTCTTC	CASSQEGAGLVNEQFF
TRBV11-1	-	TRBJ2-5	-	TGTGCCAGCAGCTTAGCCCGGGGGGAGACCCAGTACTTC	CASSLARGETQYF
TRBV6-5	-	TRBJ1-2	-	TGTGCCAGCAGTTACGTGAGCGGGGGGCAGGGCTATGGCTACACCTTC	CASSYVSGGQGYGYTF
TRBV6-6	-	TRBJ2-3	TRBD2	TGTGCCAGCAAGGACCTAGCGGGGTTTAGCACAGATACGCAGTATTTT	CASKDLAGFSTDTQYF
TRBV28	-	TRBJ2-7	TRBD1	TGTGCCAGCAGGGGACAGGGGCACTACGAGCAGTACTTC	CASRGQGHYEQYF
TRBV15	once	TRBJ2-7	TRBD2	TGTGCCACCAGCAGGTCCCCAGCGGGGGGCGGGGCCGTCTACGAGCAGTACTTC	CATSRSPAGGGAVYEQYF
TRBV2	-	TRBJ2-7	-	TGTGCCAGCAGTGGGTTTTTGGGGGGTTCCTCCTACGAGCAGTACTTC	CASSGFLGGSSYEQYF
TRBV29-1	-	TRBJ1-2	TRBD1	TGCAGCGTTGGGGGACAGAACTATGGCTACACCTTC	CSVGGQNYGYTF
TRBV6-6	-	TRBJ1-1	-	TGTGCCAGCAGTTATTCGCGGGGGAACACTGAAGCTTTCTTT	CASSYSRGNTEAFF
TRBV6-6	-	TRBJ2-3	TRBD1	TGTGCCAGCAGTTCTAGACAGGGGCGGACAGATACGCAGTATTTT	CASSSRQGRTDTQYF
TRBV2	-	TRBJ2-7	-	TGTGCCAGCACGAGGACTTCCGGGGTAGGGCAGTACTTC	CASTRTSGVGQYF
TRBV6-4	-	TRBJ2-2	-	TGTGCCAGCAGGGTCCAGGGGTGGAGATCGAACACCGGGGAGCTGTTTTTT	CASRVQGWRSNTGELFF
TRBV7-2	-	TRBJ2-2	-	TGTGCCAGCAGCTTAGACTTGACAGGATACACCGGGGAGCTGTTTTTT	CASSLDLTGYTGELFF
TRBV30	-	TRBJ2-5	TRBD2	TGTGCCTACCAAAGGACTAGCGGGAACCAAGAGACCCAGTACTTC	CAYQRTSGNQETQYF
TRBV7-9	few	TRBJ1-2	-	TGTGCCAGCAGCTTAGGGCATGAATATGGCTACACCTTC	CASSLGHEYGYTF
TRBV11-2	-	TRBJ1-3	TRBD1	TGTGCCAGCAGCTCCGGACAGGGGCGAGGAAACACCATATATTTT	CASSSGQGRGNTIYF
TRBV6-6	-	TRBJ1-4	TRBD1	TGTGCCAGCAGTAGACAGGGAGTTAATGAAAAACTGTTTTTT	CASSRQGVNEKLFF
TRBV18	-	TRBJ1-1	-	TGTGCCAGCTCACCATTGACAGGGAACACTGAAGCTTTCTTT	CASSPLTGNTEAFF
TRBV6-6	-	TRBJ1-5	-	TGTGCCAGCAGAACCACCGCCGGGACAACCGGTCAGCCCCAGCATTTT	CASRTTAGTTGQPQHF
TRBV28	-	TRBJ2-6	-	TGTGCCAGCAGTTCGCCCCCCGGGAGCAGTACTCTACCTGGGGCCAACGTCCTGACTTTC	CASSSPPGSSTLPGANVLTF
TRBV27	-	TRBJ1-4	TRBD1	TGTGCCAGCAGTTCGCCCGACAGGGGTAATGAAAAACTGTTTTTT	CASSSPDRGNEKLFF
TRBV4-2	-	TRBJ2-7	-	TGTGCCAGCAGCCAAGTCGGGAGCCGGGGGTCCTACGAGCAGTACTTC	CASSQVGSRGSYEQYF
TRBV27	-	TRBJ1-5	-	TGTGCCAGCGGAAACGACCACAGGCCCCAGCATTTT	CASGNDHRPQHF
TRBV10-3	-	TRBJ2-2	TRBD2	TGTGCCATCAGTGAGTCAGGAGCGGGGGGGCCGAACACCGGGGAGCTGTTTTTT	CAISESGAGGPNTGELFF
TRBV7-2	once	TRBJ2-1	TRBD2	TGTGCCAGCAGCCCAATAGCGGGGGGCTACAATGAGCAGTTCTTC	CASSPIAGGYNEQFF
TRBV7-3	-	TRBJ2-7	-	TGTGCCAGCAGCATAGGACACGGACTAATTTACGAGCAGTACTTC	CASSIGHGLIYEQYF
TRBV6-6	-	TRBJ1-3	-	TGTGCCAGCACCCCAGGTGTTCTCTCTGGAAACACCATATATTTT	CASTPGVLSGNTIYF
TRBV18	-	TRBJ1-1	-	TGTGCCAGCTCACTTTCTTCCGGGGAGAACACTGAAGCTTTCTTT	CASSLSSGENTEAFF
TRBV6-5	-	TRBJ2-1	-	TGTGCCAGCAGTGTACAGGCAAATGAGCAGTTCTTC	CASSVQANEQFF
TRBV7-8	-	TRBJ1-2	TRBD1	TGTGCCAGCAGCGGAACAGGGGGGTTAGACTATGGCTACACCTTC	CASSGTGGLDYGYTF
TRBV7-9	-	TRBJ1-1	-	TGTGCCAGCAGCTTACGAGGAGGAGTGAACACTGAAGCTTTCTTT	CASSLRGGVNTEAFF
TRBV28	-	TRBJ2-5	TRBD2	TGTGCCAGCAGCCCCGGGACTAGCGGGAGCCAAGAGACCCAGTACTTC	CASSPGTSGSQETQYF
TRBV9	-	TRBJ2-7	TRBD2	TGTGCCAGCAGCGCTAGCGGGGGACCAGACTACGAGCAGTACTTC	CASSASGGPDYEQYF
TRBV4-3	few	TRBJ2-5	TRBD2	TGCGCCAGCAGCCCGATGACTAGCGGGGGGACCCAGTACTTC	CASSPMTSGGTQYF
TRBV28	medium-sized	TRBJ1-5	-	TGTGCCAGCAGTTTAGGGCACCTCACTCAGCCCCAGCATTTT	CASSLGHLTQPQHF
TRBV28	few	TRBJ1-1	-	TGTGCCAGCCATAGGGGCTACACTGAAGCTTTCTTT	CASHRGYTEAFF
TRBV5-1	-	TRBJ2-7	-	TGCGCCAGCAGCTTGGGGGCAGGGATCTACGAGCAGTACTTC	CASSLGAGIYEQYF
TRBV28	-	TRBJ1-1	-	TGTGCCAGCAGTTTTACGGTACGTCCTGAAGCTTTCTTT	CASSFTVRPEAFF
TRBV4-2	-	TRBJ2-1	TRBD2	TGTGCCAGCAGCCCCGAACTAGCGGGGGGGTACAATGAGCAGTTCTTC	CASSPELAGGYNEQFF
TRBV7-9	-	TRBJ1-2	-	TGTGCCAGCAGCTTGTCGAGACAGTCCGCTAACTATGGCTACACCTTC	CASSLSRQSANYGYTF
TRBV18	-	TRBJ2-1	-	TGTGCCAGCTCACCGAGGGCTTCCTACAATGAGCAGTTCTTC	CASSPRASYNEQFF
TRBV2	few	TRBJ1-5	-	TGTGCCAGCATAGAACTGCGGAAACCTAGCAATCAGCCCCAGCATTTT	CASIELRKPSNQPQHF
TRBV7-3	-	TRBJ2-7	TRBD1	TGTGCCAGCAGAAGAGAGACAGGGTCCGAGCAGTACTTC	CASRRETGSEQYF
TRBV28	-	TRBJ1-2	TRBD1	TGTGCCAGCAGTTTACGACAGGGAGTAGGCTACACCTTC	CASSLRQGVGYTF